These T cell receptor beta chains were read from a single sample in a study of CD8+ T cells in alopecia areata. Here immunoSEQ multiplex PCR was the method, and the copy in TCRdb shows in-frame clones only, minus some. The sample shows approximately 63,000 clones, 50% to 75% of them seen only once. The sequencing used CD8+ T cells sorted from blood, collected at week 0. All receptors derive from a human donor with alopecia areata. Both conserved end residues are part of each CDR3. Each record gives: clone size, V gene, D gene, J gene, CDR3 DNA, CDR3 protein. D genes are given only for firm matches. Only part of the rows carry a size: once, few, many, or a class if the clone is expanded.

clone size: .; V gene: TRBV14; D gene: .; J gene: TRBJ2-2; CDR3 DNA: TGTGCCAGCAGCCAAGTTGCCGGGACAACGAACACCGGGGAGCTGTTTTTT; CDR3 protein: CASSQVAGTTNTGELFF
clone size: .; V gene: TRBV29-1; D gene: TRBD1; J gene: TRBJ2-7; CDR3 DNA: TGCAGCGCCCAATCTCCGGGACAGGGGTTCTACGAGCAGTACTTC; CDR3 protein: CSAQSPGQGFYEQYF
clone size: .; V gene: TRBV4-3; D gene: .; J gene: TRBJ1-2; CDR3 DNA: TGCGCCAGCAGCCAAGATAGGGGGATCGGCTACTATGGCTACACCTTC; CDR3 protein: CASSQDRGIGYYGYTF
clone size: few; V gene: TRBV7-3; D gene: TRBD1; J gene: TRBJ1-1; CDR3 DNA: TGTGCCAGCAGCTTAGTCGGACAGGACACTGAAGCTTTCTTT; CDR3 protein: CASSLVGQDTEAFF
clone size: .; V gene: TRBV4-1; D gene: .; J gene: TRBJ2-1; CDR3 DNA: TGCGCCAGCAGGTCCCCCGTGGATGAGCAGTTCTTC; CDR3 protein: CASRSPVDEQFF
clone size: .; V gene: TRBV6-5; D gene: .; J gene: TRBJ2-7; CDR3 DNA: TGTGCCAGCAGTTACTCGATGGGACACGAAGTCTACGAGCAGTACTTC; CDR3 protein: CASSYSMGHEVYEQYF
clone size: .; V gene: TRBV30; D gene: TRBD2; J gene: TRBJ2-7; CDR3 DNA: TGTGCCTGGACCCACCCTAGCGGAGCGACCTACGAGCAGTACTTC; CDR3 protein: CAWTHPSGATYEQYF
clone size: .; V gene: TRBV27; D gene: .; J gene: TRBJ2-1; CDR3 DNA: TGTGCCAGCATCCTGGACGGGAGCTCCTACAATGAGCAGTTCTTC; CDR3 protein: CASILDGSSYNEQFF
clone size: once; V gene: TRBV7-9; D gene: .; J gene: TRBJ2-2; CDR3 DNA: TGTGCCAGCAGCCCCCTTCTAGAGATAACCGGGGAGCTGTTTTTT; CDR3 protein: CASSPLLEITGELFF
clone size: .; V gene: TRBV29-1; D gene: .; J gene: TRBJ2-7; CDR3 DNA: TGCAGCGTTGAGCTAGGGGGGGCTGGATACGAGCAGTACTTC; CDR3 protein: CSVELGGAGYEQYF
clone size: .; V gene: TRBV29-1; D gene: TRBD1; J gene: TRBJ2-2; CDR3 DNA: TGCAGCGCCGAACAGGGGACCGGGGAGCTGTTTTTT; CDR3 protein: CSAEQGTGELFF
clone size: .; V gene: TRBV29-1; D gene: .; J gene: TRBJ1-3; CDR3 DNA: TGCAGCGCCCAAGAATCTGGAAACACCATATATTTT; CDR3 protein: CSAQESGNTIYF
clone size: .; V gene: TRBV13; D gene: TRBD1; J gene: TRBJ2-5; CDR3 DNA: TGTGCCAGCAGCTTAAGGGACAGGCTTTTTGGGGAGACCCAGTACTTC; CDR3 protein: CASSLRDRLFGETQYF
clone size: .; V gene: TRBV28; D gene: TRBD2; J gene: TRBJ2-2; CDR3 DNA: TGTGCCAGCAGCCCCTTGCTTCTAGCGGTTTTGAACACCGGGGAGCTGTTTTTT; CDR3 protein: CASSPLLLAVLNTGELFF
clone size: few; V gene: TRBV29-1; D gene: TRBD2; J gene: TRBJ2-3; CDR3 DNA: TGCAGCGTTGAAGGCGGGAGGAACACAGATACGCAGTATTTT; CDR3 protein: CSVEGGRNTDTQYF
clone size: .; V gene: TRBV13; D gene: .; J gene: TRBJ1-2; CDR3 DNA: TGTGCCAGCAGCTTAAAGGGAGGTGGCTATGGCTACACCTTC; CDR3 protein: CASSLKGGGYGYTF
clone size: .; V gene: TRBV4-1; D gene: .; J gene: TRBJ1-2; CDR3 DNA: TGCGCCAGCAGCCAAAGGGGGGGCTATGGCTACACCTTC; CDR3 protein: CASSQRGGYGYTF
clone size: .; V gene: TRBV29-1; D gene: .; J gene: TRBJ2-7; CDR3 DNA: TGCAGCGCCGTACAGGGAGCAGTACACGAGCAGTACTTC; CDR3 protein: CSAVQGAVHEQYF
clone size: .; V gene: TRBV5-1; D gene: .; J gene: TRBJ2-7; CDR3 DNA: TGCGCCAGCAGCTTGGTCTCATGGAGGGGACTCTACGAGCAGTACTTC; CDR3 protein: CASSLVSWRGLYEQYF
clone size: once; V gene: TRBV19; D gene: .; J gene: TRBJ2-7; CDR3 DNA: TGTGCCAGTAGTATCTCTCGGGGCGAGCAGTACTTC; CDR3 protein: CASSISRGEQYF
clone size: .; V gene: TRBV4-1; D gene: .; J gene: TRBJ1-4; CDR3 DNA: TGCGCCAGCAGCCAAGGTTCCGTTAGCAATGAAAAACTGTTTTTT; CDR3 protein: CASSQGSVSNEKLFF
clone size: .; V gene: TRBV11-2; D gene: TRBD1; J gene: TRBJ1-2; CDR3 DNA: TGTGCCAGCAGCTTAGTGGGGACAGCTAACTATGGCTACACCTTC; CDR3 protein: CASSLVGTANYGYTF
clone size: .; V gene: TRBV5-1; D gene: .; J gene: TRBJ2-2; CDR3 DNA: TGCGCCAGCAGCCACAACAGGGACGGGAACACCGGGGAGCTGTTTTTT; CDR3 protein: CASSHNRDGNTGELFF
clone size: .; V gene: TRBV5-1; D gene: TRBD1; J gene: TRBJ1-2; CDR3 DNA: TGCGCCAGCAGCTTGGACAGGGGGATTGGCTACACCTTC; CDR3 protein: CASSLDRGIGYTF
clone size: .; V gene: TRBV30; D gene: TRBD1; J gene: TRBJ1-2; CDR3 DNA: TGTGCCTGGAGGGCCACAGGGGGCAACTATGGCTACACCTTC; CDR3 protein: CAWRATGGNYGYTF
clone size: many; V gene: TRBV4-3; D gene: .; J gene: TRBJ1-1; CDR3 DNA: TGCGCCAGCAGCCAAGATTACGAAGGCAGTTACACTGAAGCTTTCTTT; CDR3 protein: CASSQDYEGSYTEAFF
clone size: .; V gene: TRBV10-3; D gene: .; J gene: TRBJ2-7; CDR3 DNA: TGTGCCATCAGTGAATTTTCCGGCTCCTACGAGCAGTACTTC; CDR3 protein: CAISEFSGSYEQYF
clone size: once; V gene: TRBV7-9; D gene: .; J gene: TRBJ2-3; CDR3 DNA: TGTGCCAGCAGCTTGCCGCCCGGTGGGGGGCAAAGAAATACGCAGTATTTT; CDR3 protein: CASSLPPGGGQRNTQYF
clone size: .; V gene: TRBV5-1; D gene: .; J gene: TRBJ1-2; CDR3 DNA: TGCGCCAGCAGCTTGGACGGCGAGGACTATGGCTACACCTTC; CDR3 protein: CASSLDGEDYGYTF
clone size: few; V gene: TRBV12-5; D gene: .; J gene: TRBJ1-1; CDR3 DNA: TGTGCTAGTGGTTTGGATGGGATGAACACTGAAGCTTTCTTT; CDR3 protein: CASGLDGMNTEAFF
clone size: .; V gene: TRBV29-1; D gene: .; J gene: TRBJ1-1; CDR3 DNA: TGCAGCGTTGAAGATCAAGGAATGAACACTGAAGCTTTCTTT; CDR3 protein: CSVEDQGMNTEAFF
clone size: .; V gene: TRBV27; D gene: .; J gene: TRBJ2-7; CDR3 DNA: TGTGCCAGCAGCCTTACGGGGAGCTCCTACGAGCAGTACTTC; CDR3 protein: CASSLTGSSYEQYF
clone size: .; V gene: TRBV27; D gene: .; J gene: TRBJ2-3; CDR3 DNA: TGTGCCAGCAGTTTATTGGGGGATACGCAGTATTTT; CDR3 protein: CASSLLGDTQYF
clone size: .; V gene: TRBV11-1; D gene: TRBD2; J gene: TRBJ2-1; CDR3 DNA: TGTGCCAGCAGTGATCGACTAGCGGATTACAATGAGCAGTTCTTC; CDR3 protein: CASSDRLADYNEQFF
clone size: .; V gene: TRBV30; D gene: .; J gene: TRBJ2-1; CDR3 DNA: TGTGCCTGGGCGACCACTAGTTCTGAGCAGTTCTTC; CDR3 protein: CAWATTSSEQFF
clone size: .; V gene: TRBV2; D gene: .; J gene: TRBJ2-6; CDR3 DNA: TGTGCCAGCAGTGCCCTTCCTGGGGCCAACGTCCTGACTTTC; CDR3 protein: CASSALPGANVLTF
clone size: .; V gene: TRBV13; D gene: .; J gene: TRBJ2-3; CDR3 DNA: TGTGCCAGCAGCTTGAGAGCAGGGAACCCAGATACGCAGTATTTT; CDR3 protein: CASSLRAGNPDTQYF
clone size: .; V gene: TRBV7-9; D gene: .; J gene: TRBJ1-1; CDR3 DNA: TGTGCCAGCAGCCCCCAGACAGGTCCTCTGAACACTGAAGCTTTCTTT; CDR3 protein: CASSPQTGPLNTEAFF
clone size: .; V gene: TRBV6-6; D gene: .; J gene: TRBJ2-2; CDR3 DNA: TGTGCCAGCAGCCCCACGCCCGGGGAGCTGTTTTTT; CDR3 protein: CASSPTPGELFF
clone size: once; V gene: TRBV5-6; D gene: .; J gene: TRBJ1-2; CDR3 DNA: TGTGCCAGCAGCCCACTGACTAGGGACGACTATGGCTACACCTTC; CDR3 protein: CASSPLTRDDYGYTF
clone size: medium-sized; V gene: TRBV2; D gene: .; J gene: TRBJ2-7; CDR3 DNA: TGTGCCAGCAGTGAATTTTCGGCTCCCGGGACAACGTACGAGCAGTACTTC; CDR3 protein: CASSEFSAPGTTYEQYF
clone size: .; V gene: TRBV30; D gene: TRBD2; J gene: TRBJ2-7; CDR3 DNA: TGTGCCTGGAGTCCTTTTCGGGAGGGCTCCTACGAGCAGTACTTC; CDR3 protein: CAWSPFREGSYEQYF
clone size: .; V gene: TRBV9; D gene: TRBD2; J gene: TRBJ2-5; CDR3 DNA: TGTGCCAGCGGTGCTAGCGGGAGAACTCCAAGGGAGACCCAGTACTTC; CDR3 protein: CASGASGRTPRETQYF
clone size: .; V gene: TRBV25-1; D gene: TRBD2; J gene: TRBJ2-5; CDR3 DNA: TGTGCCAGCAGTGAACTAGCGGGAGTGGAGACCCAGTACTTC; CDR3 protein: CASSELAGVETQYF
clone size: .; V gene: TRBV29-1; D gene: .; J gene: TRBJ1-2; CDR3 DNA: TGCAGCGTACAGATAACTAACTATGGCTACACCTTC; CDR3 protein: CSVQITNYGYTF
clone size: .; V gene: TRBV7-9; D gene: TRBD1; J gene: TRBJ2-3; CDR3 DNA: TGTGCCAGCAGCTTTACCCCGGGACAGGGCGCAGATACGCAGTATTTT; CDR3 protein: CASSFTPGQGADTQYF
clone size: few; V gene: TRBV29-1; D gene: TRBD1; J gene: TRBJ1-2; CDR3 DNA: TGCAGCGTTGTAACGGGACAGGCGGACTATGGCTACACCTTC; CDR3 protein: CSVVTGQADYGYTF
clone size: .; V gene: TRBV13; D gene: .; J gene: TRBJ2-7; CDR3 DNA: TGTGCCAGCAGCGTGGGAGTTTATTCCTACGAGCAGTACTTC; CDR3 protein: CASSVGVYSYEQYF
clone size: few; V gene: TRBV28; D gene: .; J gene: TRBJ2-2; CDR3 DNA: TGTGCCAGCAGTTTTTTTATCGGGTCGAACACCGGGGAGCTGTTTTTT; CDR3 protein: CASSFFIGSNTGELFF
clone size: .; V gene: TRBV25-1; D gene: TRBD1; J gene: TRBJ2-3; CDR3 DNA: TGTGCCAGCAGTGCACAGGGGCGCACAGATACGCAGTATTTT; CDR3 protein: CASSAQGRTDTQYF